This T cell receptor beta chain is drawn from a study of cytomegalovirus exposure and HLA in healthy donors. Study information: Unique TCR beta sequences numbering 120 million or so came from around 180 million T cells in an earlier analysis. Findings and caveats of the study: More than 15,000 TCR beta sequences were associated with HLA alleles at 0.05 false discovery rate in a later analysis. Based on reports, TCR beta sequences accurately predicted HLA-A and HLA-B alleles for most subjects. An analysis done earlier found most TCR beta V segments productive about 87% or about 30% of the time.

With 0 bases removed from V and 13 bases from J, the gap between germline ends came to 18 bases. Germline assignment: CDR1 LGHNA and CDR2 YSLEER. The CDR3 spans 14 residues. Details on this clone: Its antigen remains unknown.

Amplification used 60 Vbeta primers and 13 Jbeta primers. Here immunoSEQ multiplex PCR was the method, and the copy in TCRdb shows in-frame clones only, minus some. This sample has about 190,000 clones; around 81% occur once, and the top ten carry about 2.3%. The receptor's source is a woman aged 30 to 39 in good health and CMV-seronegative. The rearrangement uses TRBV4-3 and TRBJ2-5; D possibly corresponds to TRBD2 (5 bases). Sequenced material: PBMCs. The CDR3 DNA reads TGCGCCAGCAGCCAAGACCCTACTTCGGCGGAGGCGTACTTC. Residues: CASSQDPTSAEAYF.